This T cell receptor (beta chain) was recovered during a study of early T cells in non-severe SARS-CoV-2 infection. At the level of the study: Unpaired chains resulted from sequencing bulk RNA of unsorted whole blood.

Trimming shortened V by 7 bases and J by 1 base, and 13 bases separated the two germline ends. The CDR3 consists of 14 residues. From germline, CDR1 is MNHNY and CDR2 SVGAGI (reference sequence). One entry per CDR3 protein results from TCRdb running MiXCR on the 5' RACE reads. The data hold roughly 90,000 distinct CDR3 sequences, with around 13% observed a single time. The chain combines TRBV6-6 with TRBJ1-1; D not resolved. This clonotype was sampled from an adult who was a healthcare worker with PCR-confirmed SARS-CoV-2 infection or an uninfected control (not recorded which). Sequences were obtained from whole blood. The CDR3 nucleotides are TGTGCCAGCACCCTCACGAGGGAGAACACTGAAGCTTTCTTT. Its protein is CASTLTRENTEAFF.